The 25 T cell receptor beta chains below come from one sample, sequenced in a study of blood T cell repertoires in COVID-19. Assay used: immunoSEQ multiplex PCR; TCRdb lists only in-frame clones, some missing. The sample records some 120,000 clones, approximately 80% being singletons. Sequencing was carried out using peripheral blood. These receptors came from a woman in her seventies with acute or convalescent COVID-19.

This chain joins TRBV29-1 and TRBJ2-7, with D possibly being TRBD1 (6 bases). This CDR3 is built from 13 residues. V was shortened by 5 bases and J by 7 bases, with 18 bases between the two germline ends. Germline-derived CDR1 and CDR2 are SQVTM and ANQGSEA. CDR3 DNA sequence: TGCAGCGTTAGCTCCAGGGGTCTAGGAGAGCAGTACTTC. Translated: CSVSSRGLGEQYF.

The chain couples TRBV2 to TRBJ1-2; D is perhaps TRBD1 (5 bases). The germline V gene has CDR1 SNHLY and CDR2 FYNNEI. The CDR3 has 12 residues. Trimming removed 4 bases at V and 7 bases at J, with 10 bases between. CDR3 residues: CASSVGAPGYTF. In DNA, the CDR3 is TGTGCCAGCAGTGTTGGGGCACCTGGCTACACCTTC.

This chain links TRBV27 with TRBJ1-3; the D gene is possibly TRBD1 (5 bases). Germline V lookup: CDR1 MNHEY, CDR2 SMNVEV (reference sequence). This CDR3 contains 13 residues. The V and J ends lost 8 bases and 3 bases respectively, with 11 bases between them. CDR3 amino acids: CASSVGGGNTIYF. CDR3 DNA: TGTGCCAGCTCAGTGGGGGGTGGAAACACCATATATTTT.

This clone was seen a few times. The V and J genes are TRBV5-5 and TRBJ1-1; 8 bases line up with TRBD1. The trim removed 4 bases at V and 1 base at J, leaving 3 bases unmatched. The CDR3 has 14 residues. In germline, CDR1 is SGHKS, CDR2 YYEKEE (reference sequence). CDR3 sequence (DNA): TGTGCCAGCAGCCGACAGGGGCAGAACACTGAAGCTTTCTTT. As protein: CASSRQGQNTEAFF.

A few counts support this clone. V gene TRBV15 combines with J gene TRBJ2-5; D call uncertain. The CDR3 is 15 amino acids. Trimming removed 1 base from V and 4 bases from J, with 13 bases in between. The germline CDR1 and CDR2 sequences are LNHNV and YYDKDF (reference sequence). CDR3 coding DNA: TGTGCCACCAGCAGAGGCGTCGGGTTAGGAGAGACCCAGTACTTC. Amino acids: CATSRGVGLGETQYF.

The rearrangement joins TRBV23-1 to TRBJ1-2; TRBD1 matches 8 bases. TRBV23-1 is given ORF status, its function remaining uncertain. V was pared by 2 bases and J by 5 bases, with 10 bases of the junction left unmatched. The CDR3 extends over 16 amino acids. The CDR3 DNA sequence: TGCGCCAGCAGTCAAACCCGAAGGGACAGGCATTATGGCTACACCTTC. Translating gives CASSQTRRDRHYGYTF.

The chain uses TRBV19 and TRBJ1-5; D is possibly TRBD1 (6 bases). In germline, CDR1 is LNHDA, CDR2 SQIVND (reference sequence). V was clipped by 1 base and J by 7 bases, with 14 bases between them. The CDR3 loop spans 15 amino acids. Written as DNA, the CDR3 is TGTGCCAGTAGTATAGGCACAGGGCCGTGGCAGCCCCAGCATTTT. As protein: CASSIGTGPWQPQHF.

The genes are TRBV10-3 and TRBJ2-7; tentative D call: TRBD1 (6 bases). Germline V gene lookup returns CDR1 ENHRY and CDR2 SYGVKD. The ends were cut back, 2 bases at V and 3 bases at J, with 11 bases in the middle. The CDR3 has 14 amino acids. The CDR3 here is CAISEGRGRYEQYF. In DNA form, the CDR3 reads TGTGCCATCAGTGAGGGCAGGGGCCGCTACGAGCAGTACTTC.

The chain has TRBV30 and TRBJ2-7, with D possibly matching TRBD1 (5 bases). The V end lost 0 bases, the J end lost 12 bases, and 15 bases lay between the germline ends. The CDR3 consists of 12 residues. Germline V gene sequence: CDR1 GTSNPN, CDR2 SVGIG (reference sequence). For the CDR3, the DNA is TGTGCCTGGAGTGTATTTGAAGGGGATCTGTACTTC. Amino acid sequence: CAWSVFEGDLYF. The entire variable domain, with the rest obtained from reference TRBV30 and TRBJ2-7, is as follows: SQTIHQWPATLVQPVGSPLSLECTVEGTSNPNLYWYRQAAGRGLQLLFYSVGIGQISSEVPQNLSASRPQDRQFILSSKKLLLSDSGFYLCAWSVFEGDLYFGPGTRLTVT.

V and J are TRBV14 and TRBJ1-1; D not certain. Germline assignment: CDR1 SGHDN and CDR2 FVKESK. Trimming removed 2 bases at V and 10 bases at J, with 14 bases between. The CDR3 is 13 amino acids. The CDR3 nucleotides are TGTGCCAGCAGCCAAAAAATAGCGGGTGGAGCTTTCTTT. Amino acid sequence: CASSQKIAGGAFF.

This clone was observed a few times. The chain employs TRBV24-1 and TRBJ2-1, with 7 bases that match TRBD2. With V trimmed by 2 bases and J by 3 bases, 6 bases remained unmatched. Germline V gene sequence: CDR1 KGHDR, CDR2 SFDVKD. This CDR3 region has 16 residues. The CDR3 region is CATSDSGGVSYNEQFF. As DNA, the CDR3 is TGTGCCACCAGTGATTCGGGGGGAGTAAGCTACAATGAGCAGTTCTTC.

V gene TRBV5-6 combines with J gene TRBJ2-7, with D tentatively TRBD1 (6 bases). CDR1 is SGHDT and CDR2 is YYEEEE in the germline V gene. V dropped 4 bases and J dropped 6 bases, with 17 bases sitting between them. The CDR3 spans 14 residues. The CDR3 nucleotides are TGTGCCAGCAGCCCCAGGGCGAGACAGGCCGAGCAGTACTTC. Translated, it gives CASSPRARQAEQYF.

J is TRBJ2-5 and V is TRBV6-5, with 8 bases identical to TRBD1. Germline V lookup: CDR1 MNHEY, CDR2 SVGAGI. J lost 0 bases, V lost 5 bases, and 2 bases had no gene match. The CDR3 is made up of 14 amino acids. The CDR3 coding sequence is TGTGCCAGCAGTCACAGGGGGTACCAAGAGACCCAGTACTTC. Amino acids: CASSHRGYQETQYF.

This rearrangement joins TRBV30 to TRBJ1-6; tentatively, D is TRBD1 (6 bases). The V end lost 8 bases, the J end lost 10 bases, and 18 bases lay between the germline ends. The CDR3 sequence is 13 residues long. Germline CDR1 GTSNPN, CDR2 SVGIG (reference sequence). CDR3 coding DNA: TGTGCCATTACAGGGATTTTCGAATCACCCCTCCACTTT. The encoded protein is CAITGIFESPLHF. Complete variable domain (other parts from reference TRBV30 and TRBJ1-6): SQTIHQWPATLVQPVGSPLSLECTVEGTSNPNLYWYRQAAGRGLQLLFYSVGIGQISSEVPQNLSASRPQDRQFILSSKKLLLSDSGFYLCAITGIFESPLHFGNGTRLTVT.

The V call is TRBV19, the J call TRBJ2-1, with D possibly TRBD2 on 5 matching bases. V dropped 7 bases and J dropped 0 bases, with 10 bases sitting between them. The germline V gene has CDR1 LNHDA and CDR2 SQIVND (reference sequence). The CDR3 covers 14 residues. The CDR3 is CASIGGSSYNEQFF. Written as DNA, the CDR3 is TGTGCCAGTATCGGTGGGAGCTCCTACAATGAGCAGTTCTTC.

The V and J genes are TRBV11-2 and TRBJ1-1; D is unresolved. V was clipped by 5 bases and J by 5 bases, with 12 bases between them. Germline values: CDR1 SGHAT, CDR2 FQNNGV. This CDR3 contains 13 residues. The CDR3 loop reads CASSAKAGTEAFF. CDR3 coding DNA: TGTGCCAGCAGCGCTAAGGCGGGGACTGAAGCTTTCTTT.

This clone was seen only a few times. This chain connects TRBV27 to TRBJ2-7; 12 nucleotides agree with TRBD1. The J segment lost 6 bases and the V segment lost 3 bases, leaving 6 bases of the junction unmatched. The CDR3 length is 15 residues. CDR1 and CDR2 from the germline V gene are MNHEY and SMNVEV (reference sequence). The CDR3 nucleotides are TGTGCCAGCAGTTTCTCCGGGACAGGGGGCTTCGAGCAGTACTTC. It specifies CASSFSGTGGFEQYF.

V and J are TRBV14 and TRBJ2-1, with 9 bases aligning to TRBD1. Trimming removed 1 base from V and 0 bases from J; junction bases left unmatched: 13. The CDR3 consists of 20 residues. Germline V CDR1 and CDR2: SGHDN, FVKESK. The CDR3: CASSQVDGTGLIYSYNEQFF. The CDR3 DNA follows: TGTGCCAGCAGCCAAGTTGATGGGACAGGGTTAATTTACTCCTACAATGAGCAGTTCTTC.

J is TRBJ2-7 and V is TRBV18, with 8 bases fitting TRBD1. The CDR3 totals 15 residues. V lost 3 bases to trimming and J lost 2 bases; unmatched junction nucleotides: 6. CDR1 and CDR2 from the germline V gene are KGHSH and LQKENI. The CDR3 nucleotides read TGTGCCAGCTCACCTAGCAGGGACAGGCCCTACGAGCAGTACTTC. This sequence encodes CASSPSRDRPYEQYF.

The gene calls are TRBV5-1 and TRBJ1-6; 9 bases are shared with TRBD1. Trimming cost V 4 bases and J 6 bases; bases outside gene matches: 2. CDR1 and CDR2 from the germline V gene are SGHRS and YFSETQ. The CDR3 totals 14 residues. This CDR3 is CASSVQGANSPLHF. Here the CDR3 DNA reads TGCGCCAGCAGCGTACAGGGGGCTAATTCACCCCTCCACTTT.

J is TRBJ1-3 and V is TRBV18; D gene ambiguous. This CDR3 is built from 15 residues. Germline-derived CDR1 and CDR2 are KGHSH and LQKENI. Deletions cut 2 bases from V and 0 bases from J, with 8 bases between. The CDR3 DNA follows: TGTGCCAGCTCACCATCTGTTGTCTCTGGAAACACCATATATTTT. This gives the protein CASSPSVVSGNTIYF. The full variable domain, its missing parts supplied by reference TRBV18 and TRBJ1-3, is NAGVMQNPRHLVRRRGQEARLRCSPMKGHSHVYWYRQLPEEGLKFMVYLQKENIIDESGMPKERFSAEFPKEGPSILRIQQVVRGDSAAYFCASSPSVVSGNTIYFGEGSWLTVV.

This clone has just one count. The chain links TRBV15 to TRBJ2-7, with D unclear. Looked up from germline, CDR1 is LNHNV and CDR2 is YYDKDF (reference sequence). The V gene lost 6 bases and the J gene lost 0 bases, with 12 bases spanning the gap. The CDR3 consists of 14 residues. The CDR3 loop reads CATSRSRSSYEQYF. In nucleotides, the CDR3 is TGTGCCACCAGTCGGTCACGGAGCTCCTACGAGCAGTACTTC.

Notes on this clone: This specimen includes other DNA sequences encoding the same CDR3. The chain recombines TRBV19 with TRBJ1-1, with 7 bases matching TRBD1. J lost 3 bases, V lost 4 bases, and 2 bases had no gene match. CDR1 is LNHDA, CDR2 SQIVND, per germline (reference sequence). This CDR3 is 13 amino acids long. In DNA, the CDR3 is TGTGCCAGTAGTACCACAGGGGACACTGAAGCTTTCTTT. This codes for CASSTTGDTEAFF.

V usage is TRBV11-1 and J usage is TRBJ2-7; D gene uncertain. CDR1 is SGHAT, CDR2 FQDESV, per germline (reference sequence). The germline V and J ends were trimmed by 5 bases and 2 bases, with 7 bases remaining between them. The CDR3 consists of 12 residues. The CDR3 loop reads CASSPRAYEQYF. The DNA for the CDR3 is TGTGCCAGCAGCCCGAGAGCCTACGAGCAGTACTTC.

The chain carries TRBV12-3 or TRBV12-4 and TRBJ2-2; D gene ambiguous. This CDR3 has 13 residues. V lost 6 bases and J lost 4, with 9 bases in between. CDR3 nucleotides: TGTGCCAGCAGGTATCTCGGCACCGGGGAGCTGTTTTTT. Amino acid sequence: CASRYLGTGELFF.